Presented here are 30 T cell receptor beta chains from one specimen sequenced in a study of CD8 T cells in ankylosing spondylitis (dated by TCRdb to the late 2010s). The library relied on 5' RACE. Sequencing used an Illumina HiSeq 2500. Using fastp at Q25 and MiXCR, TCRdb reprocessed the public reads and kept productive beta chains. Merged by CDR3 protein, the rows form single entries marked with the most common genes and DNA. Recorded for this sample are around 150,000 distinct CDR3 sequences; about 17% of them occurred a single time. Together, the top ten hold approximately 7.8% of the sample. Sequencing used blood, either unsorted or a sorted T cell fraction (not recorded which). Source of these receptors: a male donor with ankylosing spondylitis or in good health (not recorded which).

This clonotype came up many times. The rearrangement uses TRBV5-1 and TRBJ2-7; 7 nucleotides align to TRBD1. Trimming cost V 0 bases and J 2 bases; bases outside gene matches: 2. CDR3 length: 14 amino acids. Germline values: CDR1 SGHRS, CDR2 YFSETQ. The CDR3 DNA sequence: TGCGCCAGCAGCTTGGCCACAGGGGCCTACGAGCAGTACTTC. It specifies CASSLATGAYEQYF.

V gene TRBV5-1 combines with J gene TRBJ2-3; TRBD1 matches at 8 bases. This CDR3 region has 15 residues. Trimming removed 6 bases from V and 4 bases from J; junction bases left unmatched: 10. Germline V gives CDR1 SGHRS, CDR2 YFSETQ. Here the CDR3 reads CASTQQGGRADTQYF. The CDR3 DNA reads TGCGCCAGCACTCAACAGGGGGGTCGGGCAGATACGCAGTATTTT. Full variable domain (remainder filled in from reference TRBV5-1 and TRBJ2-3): KAGVTQTPRYLIKTRGQQVTLSCSPISGHRSVSWYQQTPGQGLQFLFEYFSETQRNKGNFPGRFSGRQFSNSRSEMNVSTLELGDSALYLCASTQQGGRADTQYFGPGTRLTVL.

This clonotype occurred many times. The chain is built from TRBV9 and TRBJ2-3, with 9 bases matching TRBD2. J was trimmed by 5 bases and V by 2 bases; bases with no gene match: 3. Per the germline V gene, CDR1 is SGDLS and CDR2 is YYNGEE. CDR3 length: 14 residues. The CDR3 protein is CASSVSGRLDTQYF. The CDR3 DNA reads TGTGCCAGCAGCGTTAGCGGGAGATTAGATACGCAGTATTTT.

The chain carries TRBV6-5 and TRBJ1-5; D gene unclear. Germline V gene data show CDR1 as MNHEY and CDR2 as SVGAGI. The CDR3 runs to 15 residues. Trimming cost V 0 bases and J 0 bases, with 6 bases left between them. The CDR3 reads CASSYSSYSNQPQHF. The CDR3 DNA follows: TGTGCCAGCAGTTACTCCAGCTATAGCAATCAGCCCCAGCATTTT.

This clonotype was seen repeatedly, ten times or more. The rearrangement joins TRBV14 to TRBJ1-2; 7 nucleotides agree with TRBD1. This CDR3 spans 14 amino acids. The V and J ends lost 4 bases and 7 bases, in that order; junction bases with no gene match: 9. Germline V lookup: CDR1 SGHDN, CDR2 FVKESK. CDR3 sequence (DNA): TGTGCCAGCAGCCCAAAAGACAGGGCGGGTGGCTACACCTTC. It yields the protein CASSPKDRAGGYTF.

The CDR3 DNA is TGCAGCGTTGACCGTATCAATGAGCAGTTCTTC. Translating it yields CSVDRINEQFF. The chain links TRBV29-1 to TRBJ2-1; no clear D gene. CDR1 is SQVTM, CDR2 ANQGSEA, per germline. V lost 3 bases to trimming and J lost 6 bases, with 6 bases between them. The CDR3 spans 11 residues.

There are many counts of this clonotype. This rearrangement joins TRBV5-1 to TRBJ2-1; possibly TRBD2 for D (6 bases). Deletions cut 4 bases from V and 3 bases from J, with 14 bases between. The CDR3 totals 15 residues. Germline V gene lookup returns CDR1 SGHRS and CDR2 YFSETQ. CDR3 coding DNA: TGCGCCAGCAGCCCGGAGGGGTGGCACTACAATGAGCAGTTCTTC. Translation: CASSPEGWHYNEQFF.

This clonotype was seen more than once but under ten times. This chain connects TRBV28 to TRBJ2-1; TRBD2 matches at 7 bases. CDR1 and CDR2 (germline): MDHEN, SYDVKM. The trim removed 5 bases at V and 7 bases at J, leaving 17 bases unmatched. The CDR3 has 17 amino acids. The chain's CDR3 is CASSTSLASGLRNEQFF. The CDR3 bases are TGTGCCAGCAGTACCTCCCTGGCTAGCGGACTTCGGAATGAGCAGTTCTTC.

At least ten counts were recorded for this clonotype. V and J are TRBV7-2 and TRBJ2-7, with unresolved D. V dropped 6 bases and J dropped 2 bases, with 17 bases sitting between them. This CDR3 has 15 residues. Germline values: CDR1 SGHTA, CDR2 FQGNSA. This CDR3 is CASRRISQSTYEQYF. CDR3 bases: TGTGCCAGCAGACGAATTTCTCAATCAACCTACGAGCAGTACTTC.

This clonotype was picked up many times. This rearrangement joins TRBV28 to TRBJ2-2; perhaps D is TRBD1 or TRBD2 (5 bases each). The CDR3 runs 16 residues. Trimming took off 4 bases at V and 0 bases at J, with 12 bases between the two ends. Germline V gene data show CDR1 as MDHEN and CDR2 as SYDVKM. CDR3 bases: TGTGCCAGCAGTTCTTGGGGGAAATCGAACACCGGGGAGCTGTTTTTT. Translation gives CASSSWGKSNTGELFF.

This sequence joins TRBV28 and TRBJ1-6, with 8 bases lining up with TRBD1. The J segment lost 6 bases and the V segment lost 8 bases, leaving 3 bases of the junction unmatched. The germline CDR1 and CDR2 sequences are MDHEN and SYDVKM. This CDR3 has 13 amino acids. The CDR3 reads CASWDRSNSPLHF. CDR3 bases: TGTGCCAGCTGGGACAGGTCTAATTCACCCCTCCACTTT. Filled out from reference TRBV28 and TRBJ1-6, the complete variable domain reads DVKVTQSSRYLVKRTGEKVFLECVQDMDHENMFWYRQDPGLGLRLIYFSYDVKMKEKGDIPEGYSVSREKKERFSLILESASTNQTSMYLCASWDRSNSPLHFGNGTRLTVT.

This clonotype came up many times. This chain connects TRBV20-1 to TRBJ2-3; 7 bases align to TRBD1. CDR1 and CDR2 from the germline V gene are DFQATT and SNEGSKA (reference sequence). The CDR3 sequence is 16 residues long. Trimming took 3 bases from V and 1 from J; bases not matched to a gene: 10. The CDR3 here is CSARAPHRGRTDTQYF. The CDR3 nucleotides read TGCAGTGCTAGGGCCCCACACAGGGGACGCACAGATACGCAGTATTTT.

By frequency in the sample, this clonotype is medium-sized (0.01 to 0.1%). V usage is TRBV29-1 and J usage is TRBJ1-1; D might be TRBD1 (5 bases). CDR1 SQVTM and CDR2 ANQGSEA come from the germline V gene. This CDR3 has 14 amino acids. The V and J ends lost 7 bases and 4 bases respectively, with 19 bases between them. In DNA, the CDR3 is TGCAGCGCCCGTCCCGGGGGTGAGAGCACTGAAGCTTTCTTT. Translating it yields CSARPGGESTEAFF.

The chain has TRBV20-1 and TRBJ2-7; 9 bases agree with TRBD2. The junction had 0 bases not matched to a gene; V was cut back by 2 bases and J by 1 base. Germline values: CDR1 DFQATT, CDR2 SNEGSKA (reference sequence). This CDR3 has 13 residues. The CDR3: CSARLAGSYEQYF. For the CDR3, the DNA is TGCAGTGCTAGACTAGCGGGATCCTACGAGCAGTACTTC.

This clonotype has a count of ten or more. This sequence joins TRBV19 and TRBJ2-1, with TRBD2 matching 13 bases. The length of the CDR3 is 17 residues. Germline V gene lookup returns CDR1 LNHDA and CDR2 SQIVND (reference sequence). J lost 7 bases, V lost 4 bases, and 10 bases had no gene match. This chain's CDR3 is CASSNLRTSGSTNEQFF. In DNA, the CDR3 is TGTGCCAGTAGTAACCTTCGGACTAGCGGGAGTACAAATGAGCAGTTCTTC.

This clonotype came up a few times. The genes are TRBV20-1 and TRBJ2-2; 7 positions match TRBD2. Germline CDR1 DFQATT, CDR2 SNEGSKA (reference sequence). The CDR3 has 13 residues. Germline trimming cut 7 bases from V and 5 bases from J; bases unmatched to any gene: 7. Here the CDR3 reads CSVLPGRTGELFF. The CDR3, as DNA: TGCAGTGTTCTGCCCGGGAGGACCGGGGAGCTGTTTTTT.

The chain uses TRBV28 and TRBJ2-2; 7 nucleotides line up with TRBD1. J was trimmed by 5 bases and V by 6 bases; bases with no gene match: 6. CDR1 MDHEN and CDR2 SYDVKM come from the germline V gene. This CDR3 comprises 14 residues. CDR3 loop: CASRRTGATGELFF. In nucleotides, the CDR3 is TGTGCCAGCAGACGAACAGGGGCGACCGGGGAGCTGTTTTTT. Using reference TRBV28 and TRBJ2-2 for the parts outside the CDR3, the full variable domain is DVKVTQSSRYLVKRTGEKVFLECVQDMDHENMFWYRQDPGLGLRLIYFSYDVKMKEKGDIPEGYSVSREKKERFSLILESASTNQTSMYLCASRRTGATGELFFGEGSRLTVL.

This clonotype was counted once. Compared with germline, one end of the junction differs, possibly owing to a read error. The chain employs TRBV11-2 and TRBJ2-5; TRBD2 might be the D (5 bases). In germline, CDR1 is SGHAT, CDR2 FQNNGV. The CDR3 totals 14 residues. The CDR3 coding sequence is TGTGCCAGCAGCCTAGACTACTTCCAAGAGACCCAGTACTTC. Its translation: CASSLDYFQETQYF. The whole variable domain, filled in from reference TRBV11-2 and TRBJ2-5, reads EAGVAQSPRYKIIEKRQSVAFWCNPISGHATLYWYQQILGQGPKLLIQFQNNGVVDDSQLPKDRFSAERLKGVDSTLKIQPAKLEDSAVYLCASSLDYFQETQYFGPGTRLLVL.

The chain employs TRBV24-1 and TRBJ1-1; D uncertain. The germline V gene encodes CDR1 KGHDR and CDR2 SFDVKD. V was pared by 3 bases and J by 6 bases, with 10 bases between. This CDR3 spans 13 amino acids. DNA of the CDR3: TGTGCCACCAGTGATCCCCGCACCCCTGAAGCTTTCTTT. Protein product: CATSDPRTPEAFF.

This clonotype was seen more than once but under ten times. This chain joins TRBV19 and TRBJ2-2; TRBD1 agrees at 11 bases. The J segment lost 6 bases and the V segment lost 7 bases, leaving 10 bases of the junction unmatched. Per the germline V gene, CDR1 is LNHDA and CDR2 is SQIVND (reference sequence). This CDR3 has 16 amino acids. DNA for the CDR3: TGTGCCAGTACCGATCCGGGACAGGGGGTATCCGGGGAGCTGTTTTTT. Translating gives CASTDPGQGVSGELFF.

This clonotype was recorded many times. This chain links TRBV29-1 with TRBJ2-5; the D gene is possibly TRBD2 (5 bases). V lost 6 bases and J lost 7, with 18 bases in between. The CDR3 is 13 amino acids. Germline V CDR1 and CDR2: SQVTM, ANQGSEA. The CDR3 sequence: CSVSLGSSGTQYF. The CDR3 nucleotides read TGCAGCGTAAGCTTAGGCTCGAGCGGGACCCAGTACTTC. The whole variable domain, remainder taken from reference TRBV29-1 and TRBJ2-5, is SAVISQKPSRDICQRGTSLTIQCQVDSQVTMMFWYRQQPGQSLTLIATANQGSEATYESGFVIDKFPISRPNLTFSTLTVSNMSPEDSSIYLCSVSLGSSGTQYFGPGTRLLVL.

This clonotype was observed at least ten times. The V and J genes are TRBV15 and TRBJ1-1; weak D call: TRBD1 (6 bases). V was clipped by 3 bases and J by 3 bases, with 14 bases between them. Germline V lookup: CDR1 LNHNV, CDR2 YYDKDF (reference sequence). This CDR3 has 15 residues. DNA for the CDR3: TGTGCCACCAGCAGCACAGGGATACAATACACTGAAGCTTTCTTT. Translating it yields CATSSTGIQYTEAFF. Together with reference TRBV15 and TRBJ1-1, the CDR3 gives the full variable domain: DAMVIQNPRYQVTQFGKPVTLSCSQTLNHNVMYWYQQKSSQAPKLLFHYYDKDFNNEADTPDNFQSRRPNTSFCFLDIRSPGLGDTAMYLCATSSTGIQYTEAFFGQGTRLTVV.

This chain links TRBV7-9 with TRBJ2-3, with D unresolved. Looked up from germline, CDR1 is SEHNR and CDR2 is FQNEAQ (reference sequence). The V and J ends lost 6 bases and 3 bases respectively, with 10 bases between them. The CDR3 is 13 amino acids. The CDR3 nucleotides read TGTGCCAGCAGTTACGACGTGACAGATACGCAGTATTTT. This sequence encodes CASSYDVTDTQYF.

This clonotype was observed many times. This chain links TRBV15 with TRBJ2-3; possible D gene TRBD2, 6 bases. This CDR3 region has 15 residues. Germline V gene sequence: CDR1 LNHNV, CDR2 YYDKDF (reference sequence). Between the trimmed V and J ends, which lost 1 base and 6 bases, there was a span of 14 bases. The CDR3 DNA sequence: TGTGCCACCAGCAGAGGGGGGACTCCGGGGGATACGCAGTATTTT. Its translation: CATSRGGTPGDTQYF. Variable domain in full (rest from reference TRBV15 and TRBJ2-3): DAMVIQNPRYQVTQFGKPVTLSCSQTLNHNVMYWYQQKSSQAPKLLFHYYDKDFNNEADTPDNFQSRRPNTSFCFLDIRSPGLGDTAMYLCATSRGGTPGDTQYFGPGTRLTVL.

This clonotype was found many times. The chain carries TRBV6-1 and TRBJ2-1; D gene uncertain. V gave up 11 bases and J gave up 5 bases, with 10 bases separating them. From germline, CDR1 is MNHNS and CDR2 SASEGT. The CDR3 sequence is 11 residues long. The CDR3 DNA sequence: TGTGCCTTCGCCAAGCACAATGAGCAGTTCTTC. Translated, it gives CAFAKHNEQFF.

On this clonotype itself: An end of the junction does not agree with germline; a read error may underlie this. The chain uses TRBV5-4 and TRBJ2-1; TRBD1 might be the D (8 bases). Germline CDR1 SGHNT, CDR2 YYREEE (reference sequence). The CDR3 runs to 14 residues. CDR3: CGSSSGGTDRAQLF. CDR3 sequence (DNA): TGTGGCAGCAGCTCCGGGGGGACGGACAGGGCTCAGCTCTTC.

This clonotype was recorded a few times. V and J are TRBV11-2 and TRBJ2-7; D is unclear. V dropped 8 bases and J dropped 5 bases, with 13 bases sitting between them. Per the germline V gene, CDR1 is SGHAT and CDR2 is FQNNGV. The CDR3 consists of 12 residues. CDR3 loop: CASCEGSDEQYF. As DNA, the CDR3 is TGTGCCAGCTGTGAAGGAAGCGACGAGCAGTACTTC.

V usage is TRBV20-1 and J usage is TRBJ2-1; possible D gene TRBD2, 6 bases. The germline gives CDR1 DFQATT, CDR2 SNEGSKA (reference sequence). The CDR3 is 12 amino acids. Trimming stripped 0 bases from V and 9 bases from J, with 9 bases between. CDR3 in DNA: TGCAGTGCTAGAGAACTAGCACGTGAGCAGTTCTTC. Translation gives CSARELAREQFF.

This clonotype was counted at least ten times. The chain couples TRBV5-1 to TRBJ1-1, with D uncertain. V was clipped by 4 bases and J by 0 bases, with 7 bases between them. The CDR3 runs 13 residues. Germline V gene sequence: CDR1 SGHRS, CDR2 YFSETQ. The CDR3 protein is CASSVTVNTEAFF. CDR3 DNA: TGCGCCAGCAGCGTTACAGTGAACACTGAAGCTTTCTTT. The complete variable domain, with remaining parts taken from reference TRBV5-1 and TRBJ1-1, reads KAGVTQTPRYLIKTRGQQVTLSCSPISGHRSVSWYQQTPGQGLQFLFEYFSETQRNKGNFPGRFSGRQFSNSRSEMNVSTLELGDSALYLCASSVTVNTEAFFGQGTRLTVV.

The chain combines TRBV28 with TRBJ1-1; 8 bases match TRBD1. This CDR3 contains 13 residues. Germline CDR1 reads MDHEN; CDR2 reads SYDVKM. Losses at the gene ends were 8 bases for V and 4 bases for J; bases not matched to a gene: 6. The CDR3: CASHRGESTEAFF. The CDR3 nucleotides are TGTGCCAGCCACAGGGGGGAAAGCACTGAAGCTTTCTTT.